The clone carrying this T cell receptor beta chain was detected a few times. Antigen unknown. Expressed TCRB transcripts got sequenced, as all isolated RNA was reverse transcribed. The assay was immunoSEQ multiplex PCR, and TCRdb's table has in-frame clones only and misses some. Here the sample spans over 150,000 clones, around a tenth being singletons. These data belong to a study of beta chain features in type 1 diabetes. Study results and caveats: A closer apparent resemblance between naive, central memory and Treg TCRB repertoires was seen in patients than in healthy donors. All four CD4+ subsets of Type 1 diabetes patients contained TCRB CDR3s that were moderately but significantly shorter.

V shed 3 bases and J shed 8 bases, with 13 bases lying between them. CDR1 is SGHTA and CDR2 is FQGTGA in the germline V gene. The CDR3 spans 13 residues. Specimen: central memory CD4+ T cells from blood. The clonotype originates from a man aged 30-40 years with type 1 diabetes. The V call is TRBV7-3, the J call TRBJ1-2; D possibly corresponds to TRBD1 (5 bases). In DNA form, the CDR3 reads TGTGCCAGCAGCTTGGGGGGGTCTGGAGGCTACACCTTC. It is translated as CASSLGGSGGYTF.